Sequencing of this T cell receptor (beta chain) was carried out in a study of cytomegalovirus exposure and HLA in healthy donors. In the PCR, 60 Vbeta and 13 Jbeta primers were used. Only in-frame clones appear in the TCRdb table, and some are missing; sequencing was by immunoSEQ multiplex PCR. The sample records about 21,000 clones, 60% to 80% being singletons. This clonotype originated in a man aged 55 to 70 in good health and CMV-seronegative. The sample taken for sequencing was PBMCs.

The CDR3 bases are TGTGCCAGTAGTATTCCTTACCCCAGACCGACGGAGCAAGAGACCTACGAGCAGTACTTC. This translates into CASSIPYPRPTEQETYEQYF. The chain couples TRBV19 to TRBJ2-7; D unresolved. The CDR3 is 20 residues long. Germline V gene data show CDR1 as LNHDA and CDR2 as SQIVND (reference sequence). The ends were cut back, 3 bases at V and 2 bases at J, with 29 bases in the middle.